This T cell receptor beta chain was recorded in a study of patients and donors after allogeneic stem cell transplantation (TCRdb year 2020). A few counts support this clonotype. Its binding antigen is unknown. Nothing much larger sits one base from this clone, and base qualities are not available. Libraries came from RT-PCR. Reads for this sample came from a NextSeq 550. TCRdb cleaned the public reads at Q25 with fastp, built clones with MiXCR and kept in-frame beta chains. Records with the same CDR3 protein are collapsed into one entry carrying the most frequent genes and DNA. Present in this sample are hundreds of thousands of distinct CDR3 sequences, approximately 16% of which were seen just once. Jointly, the top ten make up 7% to 7.5% of the sample. V is reduced by 6 bases and J by 6 bases, leaving a spacing of 12 bases between them. The CDR3 goes from the cysteine to the phenylalanine over 12 residues. The kept DNA is CDR3 alone, 36 bases in frame from the first base. CDR1 and CDR2, per the germline V gene, are MNHEY and SVGAGI.

The source is a human donor who was either an allogeneic HSCT recipient or a stem cell or donor lymphocyte infusion donor (not recorded which). It is not recorded whose cells these are; they may come from a transplant donor. Sequencing was done on a sample of blood, either unsorted or a sorted T cell fraction (not recorded which). The chain links TRBV6-5 with TRBJ2-7, with a weak D call of TRBD1 (6 bases match). The CDR3 has the sequence CASSNTGPEQYF. Read as DNA, the sequence is TGTGCCAGCAGCAACACAGGGCCCGAGCAGTACTTC.